This T cell receptor beta chain was obtained from a study of glioma-infiltrating T cells after dendritic cell vaccination (dated by TCRdb to 2015 to 2016). Regarding the study in general: A cohort of roughly 15 glioblastoma patients from Phase I and II dendritic cell vaccination trials was included, of whom 9 were newly diagnosed and 6 had recurrent disease. Each patient got three intradermal injections of the dendritic cell vaccine, spaced at biweekly intervals, in the arm below the axilla. In glioblastoma patients vaccinated with dendritic cells, deep sequencing of TCR beta CDR3 regions served to measure the amount of tumor-infiltrating lymphocytes and to compare repertoires between tumor and blood. Autologous tumor lysate-pulsed dendritic cell vaccination was administered to the patients between 2003 and 2012. TCR sequencing metrics, including TIL content and tumor-blood repertoire overlap, were correlated with survival after dendritic cell vaccination. The vaccine was prepared from monocyte-derived dendritic cells that were cultured for seven days with IL-4 and GM-CSF and then pulsed overnight with autologous tumor lysate. Points the paper makes about the study in general: The cohort was small and heterogeneous, few patients had complete blood and tumor sets, and even fewer had initial-recurrent tumor pairs. The response model built on TCR overlap across three groups was characterized as speculative, with prospective validation still needed. TCR clonality showed no direct relationship with survival, which suggests that a diverse polyclonal response may be important. After dendritic cell vaccination, a higher estimated pretreatment TIL content predicted longer time to progression and longer overall survival.

Between the V and J ends, shortened by 2 bases and 10 bases respectively, the junction contains 11 bases. From the germline V gene (reference sequence), CDR1 is DFQATT and CDR2 is SNEGSKA. From the cysteine up to the phenylalanine, the CDR3 has a length of 11 residues. Only the CDR3 region is kept as DNA, spanning 33 bases read in frame from base 1. TCRB CDR3 regions were amplified from roughly 1.8 ug genomic DNA, or all available DNA if less, using the immunoSEQ assay. For multiplex PCR, 60 forward primers for TCR V beta segments and 13 reverse primers for J beta segments were used. To estimate the number of reads per starting template, synthetic control templates were added to each sample at limiting dilution. Sequencing produced 87 bp reads on the Illumina HiSeq System. In the authors' own workflow: To remove PCR and sequencing errors, closely related sequences were merged with a nearest neighbor algorithm. TCR overlap was defined as the percentage of unique tumor TCR beta sequences that were also found in the peripheral blood of the same patient. TCRdb retrieved this table from immuneACCESS and kept in-frame rearrangements only. Not all clones are present; in checked studies, unresolved V genes account for under half, and no reason is known for the remainder. That table supplies the V and J calls and clone size; D and trimming were determined from the DNA. This sample is represented by approximately 100,000 clones; 81% of them were singletons. The top ten constitute about an eighth of the sample.

Patients were selected for having adequate residual fresh-frozen tumor tissue and more than two years of available survival data. An isocitrate dehydrogenase mutation was not carried by any of the glioblastoma patients, although molecular status was otherwise variable. PBMC were collected before vaccination, two weeks after the third vaccination, and at tumor progression if tumor progression occurred. Genomic DNA was extracted with the Qiagen DNeasy Blood extraction Kit. About this clone itself: The specificity of this receptor is unknown. No qualities accompany the bases; no much larger clone lies one base away.

Sequenced here: blood, sampled before dendritic cell vaccination. The chain is made from TRBV20-1 and TRBJ1-1, with the identity of the D gene unclear. The TCR comes from a human donor with glioblastoma. The CDR3 amino acid sequence is: CSARNGVVAFF. Here is the DNA: TGCAGTGCTAGAAACGGGGTAGTAGCTTTCTTT.